These T cell receptor beta chains were read from a single sample in a study of blood T cell repertoires in COVID-19. Some clones are missing from TCRdb's copy, which holds only in-frame ones; the method was immunoSEQ multiplex PCR. The sample lists around 35,000 clones; roughly 88% were seen once. Sequencing input: peripheral blood. The receptors were gathered from a man between 60 and 75 years old with active COVID-19. Each CDR3 is given with its conserved first and last residue. The order of the fields is D gene, clone size, V gene, J gene, CDR3 protein, CDR3 DNA. The D gene is left open where the match is weak. Size is stated for part of the rows, as once, few or many counts, or as a class when the clone is expanded.

>NA|once|TRBV2|TRBJ2-2
CASSGGQSGELFF
TGTGCCAGCAGTGGCGGCCAGTCCGGGGAGCTGTTTTTT
>TRBD1|NA|TRBV10-3|TRBJ1-5
CAISRGQDEQPQHF
TGTGCCATCAGCCGGGGACAGGACGAACAGCCCCAGCATTTT
>TRBD2|NA|TRBV5-1|TRBJ2-3
CASSKGLAGMTDTQYF
TGCGCCAGCAGCAAGGGACTAGCGGGAATGACAGATACGCAGTATTTT
>TRBD1|NA|TRBV29-1|TRBJ1-1
CSVKTGILNTEAFF
TGCAGCGTTAAGACAGGGATCCTGAACACTGAAGCTTTCTTT
>NA|NA|TRBV10-1|TRBJ2-3
CASSAVASAVTDTQYF
TGCGCCAGCAGTGCGGTTGCTAGCGCAGTCACAGATACGCAGTATTTT
>NA|NA|TRBV7-6|TRBJ2-1
CASSRSSSGSSYNEQFF
TGTGCCAGCAGCCGATCATCGAGCGGCAGCTCCTACAATGAGCAGTTCTTC
>NA|NA|TRBV9|TRBJ1-2
CASSVAGGVYGYTF
TGTGCCAGCAGCGTAGCGGGGGGCGTGTATGGCTACACCTTC
>NA|NA|TRBV7-3|TRBJ2-1
CASSPSNEQFF
TGTGCCAGCAGCCCCTCTAATGAGCAGTTCTTC
>TRBD2|NA|TRBV9|TRBJ2-2
CASSDLAGVVTGELFF
TGTGCCAGCAGCGACTTAGCGGGAGTAGTTACCGGGGAGCTGTTTTTT
>NA|NA|TRBV3-1/TRBV3-2|TRBJ2-1
CASSLQDNEQFF
TGTGCCAGCAGCTTACAGGACAATGAGCAGTTCTTC